This TCR beta chain was retrieved from a study of cytomegalovirus exposure and HLA in healthy donors. The study's findings and limits: Reported performance of the classifier showed diagnosis of cytomegalovirus status with high specificity and sensitivity. An analysis that was carried out later associated 16,951 TCR beta sequences with HLA alleles at 0.05 false discovery rate. It emerged from a later analysis that several of the most significant clusters appeared to be linked to common viral pathogens.

This CDR3 has 16 amino acids. The V and J ends lost 1 base and 5 bases respectively, with 15 bases between them. The germline V gene encodes CDR1 MGHRA and CDR2 YSYEKL. Vbeta (60) and Jbeta (13) primers were used in the PCR. Profiling relied on immunoSEQ multiplex PCR, and the TCRdb table lists in-frame clones only, not all of them. The repertoire holds 80,000 or so clones, with around two thirds as singletons. A word on this clone: Its antigen is as yet unknown.

J is TRBJ1-5 and V is TRBV4-1, with no clear D. Sequencing was performed on PBMCs. This TCR came from a man aged 60 to 69 in good health and CMV-seropositive. The CDR3 region is CASSQVGRRVDQPQHF. As DNA, the CDR3 is TGCGCCAGCAGCCAAGTCGGAAGGAGGGTGGATCAGCCCCAGCATTTT.